The clone carrying this TCR beta chain was seen a few times. Its specificity is unknown. On average, the one heparinised blood draw given by each donor was approximately 120 mL. The entry originates in a study of beta chain features in type 1 diabetes. Overall study findings and caveats: Shortening of TCRB CDR3s, moderate but significant, appeared in all four CD4+ subsets of Type 1 diabetes patients.

Germline V gives CDR1 LNHDA, CDR2 SQIVND (reference sequence). V shed 1 base, J shed 5 bases, and the junction held 12 bases outside the gene matches. This CDR3 contains 18 residues. Isolated RNA was reverse transcribed in full, so expressed TCRB transcripts were sequenced. Libraries were prepared by immunoSEQ multiplex PCR; TCRdb keeps only in-frame clonotypes and omits some of them. The sample yields about 330,000 clones, 11% seen once. The chain joins TRBV19 to TRBJ2-1; 9 bases line up with TRBD2. This clonotype was obtained from a woman in her 30s in good health. Source material: naive CD4+ T cells from blood. CDR3 in amino acids: CASSIVSSWTSANNEQFF. CDR3 sequence (DNA): TGTGCCAGTAGTATAGTTTCCTCGTGGACTAGCGCAAACAATGAGCAGTTCTTC.